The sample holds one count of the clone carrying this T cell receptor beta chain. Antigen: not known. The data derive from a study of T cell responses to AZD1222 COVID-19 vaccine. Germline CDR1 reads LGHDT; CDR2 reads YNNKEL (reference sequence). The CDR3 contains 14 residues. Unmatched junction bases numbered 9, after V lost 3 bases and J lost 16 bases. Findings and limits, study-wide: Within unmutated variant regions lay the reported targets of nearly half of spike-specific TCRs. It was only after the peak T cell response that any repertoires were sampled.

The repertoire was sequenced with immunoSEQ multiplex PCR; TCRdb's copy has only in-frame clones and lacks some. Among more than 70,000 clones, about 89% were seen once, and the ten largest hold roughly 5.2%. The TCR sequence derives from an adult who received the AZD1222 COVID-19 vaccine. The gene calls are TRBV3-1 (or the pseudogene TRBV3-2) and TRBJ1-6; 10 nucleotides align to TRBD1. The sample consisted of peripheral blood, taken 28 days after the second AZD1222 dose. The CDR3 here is CASSHLRQGASLHF. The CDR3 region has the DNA TGTGCCAGCAGCCACCTCCGACAGGGGGCGTCTCTCCACTTT.